The 21 T cell receptor beta chains below all came from one sample that was sequenced in a study of blood T cell repertoires in COVID-19. Sequencing was performed with immunoSEQ multiplex PCR; in TCRdb, only in-frame clones are kept and a portion is missing. The sample consists of some 390,000 clones, more than 80% of them appearing once. The sample taken for sequencing was PBMCs or T cells enriched from blood (not recorded which). These receptors were obtained from a man younger than 45 who had recovered from COVID-19.

The rearrangement links TRBV10-2 to TRBJ2-1; possibly TRBD1 for D (6 bases). The V and J ends lost 2 bases and 15 bases respectively, with 11 bases between them. This CDR3 comprises 11 residues. The germline V gene encodes CDR1 WSHSY and CDR2 SAAADI. The CDR3 is CASSERSGVFF. The CDR3 nucleotides read TGCGCCAGCAGTGAGAGGTCAGGGGTGTTCTTC.

The chain employs TRBV7-2 and TRBJ2-7, with no clear D. The CDR3 has 14 amino acids. In germline, CDR1 is SGHTA, CDR2 FQGNSA. V lost 4 bases and J lost 3, with 13 bases in between. CDR3 sequence: CASSSAIGVYEQYF. DNA for the CDR3: TGTGCCAGCAGCTCTGCGATTGGAGTCTACGAGCAGTACTTC.

The chain has TRBV11-2 and TRBJ2-4; D ambiguous. The CDR3 runs to 20 residues. The V gene's germline CDR1 is SGHAT and CDR2 FQNNGV. The V end lost 0 bases, the J end lost 0 bases, and 21 bases lay between the germline ends. The CDR3 reads CASSLDPPLSGHLAKNIQYF. The CDR3 coding sequence is TGTGCCAGCAGCTTAGATCCCCCCCTTTCAGGCCATCTAGCCAAAAACATTCAGTACTTC.

V usage is TRBV18 and J usage is TRBJ1-5, with D hard to call. V lost 3 bases and J 5 bases, leaving 17 bases between the germline ends. This CDR3 has 16 residues. Germline V gives CDR1 KGHSH, CDR2 LQKENI. The CDR3: CASSPSGSGNYQPQHF. DNA for the CDR3: TGTGCCAGCTCACCTTCCGGGTCCGGGAATTATCAGCCCCAGCATTTT.

V gene TRBV28 combines with J gene TRBJ2-5; 7 nucleotides align to TRBD2. V was pared by 4 bases and J by 1 base, with 6 bases of the junction left unmatched. Germline V gene data show CDR1 as MDHEN and CDR2 as SYDVKM. The CDR3 covers 15 residues. The DNA for the CDR3 is TGTGCCAGCAGTTCCGTGGGGGGGGGCCAAGAGACCCAGTACTTC. Translation gives CASSSVGGGQETQYF.

This sequence joins TRBV29-1 and TRBJ2-7; possibly TRBD1 for D (6 bases). In germline, CDR1 is SQVTM, CDR2 ANQGSEA. V was clipped by 7 bases and J by 5 bases, with 18 bases between them. This CDR3 has 13 amino acids. CDR3 DNA sequence: TGCAGCGCCTCAACCGGGACAATCCACGAGCAGTACTTC. It translates to CSASTGTIHEQYF.

The chain has TRBV4-1 and TRBJ1-2; D possibly corresponds to TRBD1 (5 bases). V was cut by 6 bases and J by 2 bases, with 13 bases left in between. CDR3 length: 14 residues. The germline V gene encodes CDR1 MGHRA and CDR2 YSYEKL. Written as DNA, the CDR3 is TGCGCCAGCAGGCGGGACCTGGGGAACTATGGCTACACCTTC. Translation: CASRRDLGNYGYTF.

The V call is TRBV18, the J call TRBJ2-1; perhaps TRBD2 as D (7 bases). CDR1 is KGHSH and CDR2 is LQKENI in the germline V gene. This CDR3 is built from 16 residues. V lost 3 bases to trimming and J lost 4 bases, with 16 bases between them. DNA of the CDR3: TGTGCCAGCTCACCGGTCGGGGGGCAGGGATACAATGAGCAGTTCTTC. Protein sequence: CASSPVGGQGYNEQFF.

The chain employs TRBV6-6 and TRBJ2-1; D unresolved. V was shortened by 7 bases and J by 0 bases, with 13 bases between the two germline ends. The CDR3 runs to 15 residues. Germline CDR1 and CDR2: MNHNY and SVGAGI (reference sequence). As DNA, the CDR3 is TGTGCCAGCACCAACCCCTTTAGCTCCTACAATGAGCAGTTCTTC. Its translation is CASTNPFSSYNEQFF.

This chain joins TRBV10-2 and TRBJ1-5; TRBD1 aligns across 8 bases. CDR3 size: 15 residues. The V segment lost 5 bases and the J segment 4 bases; nucleotides outside the gene matches: 7. Looked up from germline, CDR1 is WSHSY and CDR2 is SAAADI. The DNA for the CDR3 is TGCGCCAGCAGTTCCGGACAGGGAGCGAATCAGCCCCAGCATTTT. It encodes CASSSGQGANQPQHF.

The chain joins TRBV7-9 to TRBJ2-3; TRBD2 matches at 9 bases. From germline, CDR1 is SEHNR and CDR2 FQNEAQ (reference sequence). The CDR3 consists of 16 residues. Germline trimming cut 4 bases from V and 0 bases from J; bases unmatched to any gene: 5. The CDR3 region is CASSSLAGGSTDTQYF. CDR3 in DNA: TGTGCCAGCAGCTCACTAGCGGGTGGTAGCACAGATACGCAGTATTTT.

The CDR3 protein is CASSLRREANYGYTF. In DNA form, the CDR3 reads TGTGCCAGCAGCTTGCGCCGGGAGGCTAACTATGGCTACACCTTC. This chain joins TRBV7-8 and TRBJ1-2, with no clear D. This CDR3 spans 15 amino acids. Deletions cut 3 bases from V and 0 bases from J, with 11 bases between. Germline V CDR1 and CDR2: SGHVS, FQNEAQ.

This clone has just one count. V and J are TRBV7-2 and TRBJ2-2; 7 bases line up with TRBD2. CDR3 size: 15 residues. With 4 bases clipped from V and 10 bases from J, the junction kept 12 bases outside the gene matches. Germline-derived CDR1 and CDR2 are SGHTA and FQGNSA. CDR3 bases: TGTGCCAGCAGCTCGGGACTAATTGTCCCCTCGGAGCTGTTTTTT. Its protein is CASSSGLIVPSELFF.

V is TRBV28 and J is TRBJ1-2, with D uncertain. Trimming left V 5 bases short and J 1 base short, with 8 bases between. The germline V gene has CDR1 MDHEN and CDR2 SYDVKM. This CDR3 spans 13 amino acids. CDR3 residues: CASSRVGNYGYTF. The CDR3 DNA follows: TGTGCCAGCAGTCGGGTGGGTAACTATGGCTACACCTTC.

J is TRBJ1-1 and V is TRBV5-1; 8 bases line up with TRBD1. The CDR3 length is 14 residues. CDR1 and CDR2 from the germline V gene are SGHRS and YFSETQ. The ends lost 4 bases at V and 1 base at J; junction bases unmatched: 3. As DNA, the CDR3 is TGCGCCAGCAGCCCGGGACAGGCGAACACTGAAGCTTTCTTT. Translated, it gives CASSPGQANTEAFF.

This clone came up once. The V call is TRBV6-5, the J call TRBJ2-1; 8 nucleotides agree with TRBD2. CDR1 is MNHEY and CDR2 is SVGAGI in the germline V gene. Unmatched junction bases numbered 9, after V lost 6 bases and J lost 11 bases. The CDR3 contains 13 residues. The CDR3 loop reads CASSTARGGKQFF. CDR3 DNA: TGTGCCAGCAGCACCGCCCGGGGGGGCAAGCAGTTCTTC.

This clone appeared a single time. This chain links TRBV3-1 (or the pseudogene TRBV3-2) with TRBJ2-2, with 7 bases aligning to TRBD1. With V trimmed by 2 bases and J by 7 bases, 13 bases remained unmatched. The CDR3 loop spans 17 amino acids. Germline CDR1 reads LGHDT; CDR2 reads YNNKEL (reference sequence). The CDR3 protein is CASSQRLPKQGRGELFF. CDR3 nucleotide sequence: TGTGCCAGCAGCCAACGGCTTCCTAAACAGGGGCGCGGGGAGCTGTTTTTT.

The chain combines TRBV27 with TRBJ2-7; a possible D gene is TRBD1 (5 bases). The germline V and J ends were trimmed by 2 bases and 4 bases, with 18 bases remaining between them. This CDR3 has 16 amino acids. Germline CDR1 is MNHEY and CDR2 is SMNVEV (reference sequence). CDR3: CASSLTPQGIGYEQYF. CDR3 nucleotide sequence: TGTGCCAGCAGTTTAACCCCCCAGGGAATAGGTTACGAGCAGTACTTC.

The chain links TRBV29-1 to TRBJ1-2, with 10 bases fitting TRBD1. CDR1 and CDR2 (germline): SQVTM, ANQGSEA. The CDR3 runs to 11 residues. V was clipped by 6 bases and J by 9 bases; unmatched bases: 4. The CDR3 region is CSVDRGLSYTF. For the CDR3, the DNA is TGCAGCGTCGACAGGGGGCTCAGCTACACCTTC.

This chain links TRBV13 with TRBJ1-5, with a weak D call TRBD1 (5 bases). The CDR3 consists of 16 residues. V shed 0 bases and J shed 0 bases, with 9 bases lying between them. Germline CDR1 and CDR2: PRHDT and FYEKMQ (reference sequence). The DNA for the CDR3 is TGTGCCAGCAGCTTAGGGGGGCAGTATAGCAATCAGCCCCAGCATTTT. Residues: CASSLGGQYSNQPQHF. Looking up the rest from reference TRBV13 and TRBJ1-5 gives the full variable domain: AAGVIQSPRHLIKEKRETATLKCYPIPRHDTVYWYQQGPGQDPQFLISFYEKMQSDKGSIPDRFSAQQFSDYHSELNMSSLELGDSALYFCASSLGGQYSNQPQHFGDGTRLSIL.

Details on this clone: The same CDR3 also results from other DNA sequences found in this sample. V gene TRBV18 combines with J gene TRBJ1-4, with 9 bases lining up with TRBD1. The trim removed 0 bases at V and 4 bases at J, leaving 0 bases unmatched. CDR1 and CDR2 (germline): KGHSH, LQKENI. The CDR3 loop spans 15 amino acids. The CDR3, as DNA: TGTGCCAGCTCACCACCGGGACAGGGTAATGAAAAACTGTTTTTT. Its translation: CASSPPGQGNEKLFF.